Listed here are 23 T cell receptor beta chains from one sample, sequenced in a study of cytomegalovirus exposure and HLA in healthy donors. Primers included in the PCR were 60 Vbeta and 13 Jbeta primers. This table comes from immunoSEQ multiplex PCR, and its TCRdb copy is limited to in-frame clones, with some not included. Here the sample spans over 100,000 clones, about four fifths being singletons. Sequencing used PBMCs. These receptors were obtained from a woman aged 30 to 39 in good health and CMV-seronegative.

The chain is built from TRBV6-5 and TRBJ2-1, with D tentatively TRBD2 (7 bases). Germline CDR1 MNHEY, CDR2 SVGAGI. The CDR3 covers 16 residues. V was pared by 2 bases and J by 7 bases, with 18 bases between. Here the CDR3 DNA reads TGTGCCAGCAGTTACCCAAGCGGGGCAAGGGGGAATGAGCAGTTCTTC. It specifies CASSYPSGARGNEQFF.

The chain has TRBV29-1 and TRBJ2-7; 8 nucleotides align to TRBD1. Germline CDR1 is SQVTM and CDR2 is ANQGSEA. The CDR3 loop spans 15 amino acids. CDR3 bases: TGCAGTGTTCCTCCCGGGGACAGGTACTCCTACGAGCAGTACTTC. Protein product: CSVPPGDRYSYEQYF.

The gene calls are TRBV5-1 and TRBJ1-2; TRBD1 agrees at 9 bases. The CDR3 runs to 14 residues. The junction had 2 bases not matched to a gene; V was cut back by 0 bases and J by 5 bases. Germline V CDR1 and CDR2: SGHRS, YFSETQ. CDR3 region: CASSLGDREYGYTF. The CDR3 nucleotides are TGCGCCAGCAGCTTGGGGGACAGGGAGTATGGCTACACCTTC. The full variable domain, in which reference TRBV5-1 and TRBJ1-2 provide the parts outside the CDR3, is KAGVTQTPRYLIKTRGQQVTLSCSPISGHRSVSWYQQTPGQGLQFLFEYFSETQRNKGNFPGRFSGRQFSNSRSEMNVSTLELGDSALYLCASSLGDREYGYTFGSGTRLTVV.

The gene calls are TRBV5-1 and TRBJ1-1; possible D gene TRBD1, 5 bases. The V gene lost 3 bases and the J gene lost 3 bases, with 12 bases spanning the gap. CDR1 and CDR2 (germline): SGHRS, YFSETQ. The CDR3 is made up of 14 amino acids. The CDR3 is CASSWDLIDTEAFF. CDR3 DNA sequence: TGCGCCAGCAGCTGGGACTTGATCGACACTGAAGCTTTCTTT.

The rearrangement links TRBV28 to TRBJ1-2; D might be TRBD1 (6 bases). V was trimmed by 7 bases and J by 5 bases, leaving 17 bases between them. The CDR3 extends over 14 amino acids. Germline-derived CDR1 and CDR2 are MDHEN and SYDVKM. The CDR3 bases are TGTGCCAGCAACCAGCCAACACAGGGTTATGGCTACACCTTC. Its translation: CASNQPTQGYGYTF.

The chain carries TRBV19 and TRBJ1-2; 12 positions match TRBD1. The CDR3 totals 14 residues. Germline values: CDR1 LNHDA, CDR2 SQIVND (reference sequence). CDR3 loop: CASGDRGPDYGYTF. The CDR3, as DNA: TGTGCTTCGGGGGACAGGGGGCCCGACTATGGCTACACCTTC.

The chain has TRBV10-3 and TRBJ1-1; weak D call: TRBD1 (5 bases). V dropped 0 bases and J dropped 1 base, with 6 bases sitting between them. Germline loops: CDR1 ENHRY, CDR2 SYGVKD. This CDR3 is built from 14 residues. The CDR3 reads CAISESGANTEAFF. Here the CDR3 DNA reads TGTGCCATCAGTGAGTCAGGGGCGAACACTGAAGCTTTCTTT.

This rearrangement joins TRBV5-4 to TRBJ2-2, with D maybe TRBD1 (6 bases). V was trimmed by 0 bases and J by 3 bases, leaving 12 bases between them. Germline loops: CDR1 SGHNT, CDR2 YYREEE (reference sequence). The CDR3 totals 16 residues. The CDR3 nucleotides are TGTGCCAGCAGCTTGGCTAGAAACAGGGACACCGGGGAGCTGTTTTTT. Its protein product is CASSLARNRDTGELFF.

The chain uses TRBV11-2 and TRBJ2-1, with D possibly being TRBD2 (5 bases). CDR1 is SGHAT, CDR2 FQNNGV, per germline. CDR3 size: 14 residues. With 5 bases removed from V and 8 bases from J, the gap between germline ends came to 16 bases. The CDR3 protein is CASSNNRGGDEQFF. In nucleotides, the CDR3 is TGTGCCAGCAGCAACAACCGGGGTGGGGATGAGCAGTTCTTC.

The V gene is TRBV13, the J gene TRBJ2-7; 7 nucleotides agree with TRBD1. V lost 3 bases and J lost 0; bases outside the gene matches: 11. The CDR3 is made up of 17 amino acids. CDR1 PRHDT and CDR2 FYEKMQ come from the germline V gene (reference sequence). CDR3: CASSFGKGATSSYEQYF. In DNA, the CDR3 is TGTGCCAGCAGCTTCGGCAAGGGGGCAACTTCCTCCTACGAGCAGTACTTC. The full variable domain, with the rest looked up from reference TRBV13 and TRBJ2-7, is AAGVIQSPRHLIKEKRETATLKCYPIPRHDTVYWYQQGPGQDPQFLISFYEKMQSDKGSIPDRFSAQQFSDYHSELNMSSLELGDSALYFCASSFGKGATSSYEQYFGPGTRLTVT.

This clone was found once. The chain uses TRBV28 and TRBJ1-2, with D hard to call. Per germline, CDR1 MDHEN and CDR2 SYDVKM. Trimming took 8 bases from V and 3 from J, leaving 10 bases between them. The length of the CDR3 is 12 residues. Written as DNA, the CDR3 is TGTGCCAGCGGCCCTGGTTACTATGGCTACACCTTC. As protein: CASGPGYYGYTF.

This sequence joins TRBV2 and TRBJ1-5; tentative D call: TRBD1 (5 bases). The CDR3 has 15 residues. The ends were cut back, 2 bases at V and 6 bases at J, with 14 bases in the middle. The germline V gene has CDR1 SNHLY and CDR2 FYNNEI. The CDR3 nucleotides read TGTGCCAGCAGTGAAAACGGCAGGGTGGGTCAGCCCCAGCATTTT. It yields the protein CASSENGRVGQPQHF.

The chain uses TRBV5-5 and TRBJ2-7; 7 nucleotides align to TRBD1. The CDR3 consists of 12 residues. Germline CDR1 is SGHKS and CDR2 is YYEKEE (reference sequence). The V gene end was trimmed by 8 bases and the J gene end by 2 bases; junction bases not matched to a gene: 4. CDR3 coding DNA: TGTGCCAGAGGGGGCGAAACCTACGAGCAGTACTTC. Translation gives CARGGETYEQYF.

The chain carries TRBV28 and TRBJ2-3, with a possible D match to TRBD2 (5 bases). Germline lookup yields CDR1 MDHEN and CDR2 SYDVKM. There are 14 residues in the CDR3. V was pared by 5 bases and J by 6 bases, with 15 bases between. CDR3 sequence (DNA): TGTGCCAGCAGTCCGGACTGGGCCGGGGATACGCAGTATTTT. As protein: CASSPDWAGDTQYF.

For this clone: With only one base between it and a far larger clone, this is likely a read error. Other DNA sequences in this specimen translate into the identical CDR3. The V call is TRBV5-1, the J call TRBJ2-6; TRBD2 matches at 14 bases. This CDR3 has 18 amino acids. The V gene's germline CDR1 is SGHRS and CDR2 YFSETQ. The CDR3 loop reads CASSAGTSGSPGANVLTF. CDR3 DNA: TGCGCCAGCAGCGCTGGGACTAGCGGGAGCCCTGGGGCCAACGTCCTGACCTTC.

V usage is TRBV7-9 and J usage is TRBJ1-1; D is possibly TRBD1 (5 bases). Deletions cut 5 bases from V and 2 bases from J, with 18 bases between. CDR3 size: 16 residues. The germline CDR1 and CDR2 sequences are SEHNR and FQNEAQ (reference sequence). The CDR3 here is CASSPREVRTNTEAFF. DNA for the CDR3: TGTGCCAGCAGCCCCAGGGAAGTTAGGACCAACACTGAAGCTTTCTTT.

The chain recombines TRBV18 with TRBJ2-3, with 10 bases fitting TRBD2. The CDR3 is 15 amino acids. V lost 5 bases to trimming and J lost 1 base; unmatched junction nucleotides: 3. Germline V gives CDR1 KGHSH, CDR2 LQKENI. The CDR3 here is CASSGGTSGTDTQYF. For the CDR3, the DNA is TGTGCCAGCTCAGGTGGGACTAGCGGCACAGATACGCAGTATTTT.

The chain carries TRBV5-1 and TRBJ2-1; D gene ambiguous. Trimming left V 0 bases short and J 2 bases short, with 9 bases between. CDR3 length equals 15 residues. Germline V gene data show CDR1 as SGHRS and CDR2 as YFSETQ. CDR3: CASSLDSPAYNEQFF. The CDR3 coding sequence is TGCGCCAGCAGCTTGGACAGCCCTGCCTACAATGAGCAGTTCTTC.

The genes are TRBV29-1 and TRBJ1-2; 7 nucleotides line up with TRBD1. The CDR3 consists of 15 residues. Germline trimming cut 6 bases from V and 5 bases from J; bases unmatched to any gene: 15. Germline CDR1 is SQVTM and CDR2 is ANQGSEA. The CDR3 sequence is CSVDGQEPLVYGYTF. DNA of the CDR3: TGCAGCGTGGATGGACAGGAACCCTTGGTATATGGCTACACCTTC.

The J gene is TRBJ2-3, the V gene TRBV19; maybe TRBD2 (5 bases). The germline gives CDR1 LNHDA, CDR2 SQIVND (reference sequence). This CDR3 has 12 residues. V was cut by 2 bases and J by 6 bases, with 6 bases left in between. The CDR3 is CASSITGDTQYF. CDR3 bases: TGTGCCAGTAGTATAACGGGGGATACGCAGTATTTT.

The genes are TRBV2 and TRBJ1-3, with 9 nucleotides matching TRBD1. The CDR3 has 16 residues. Germline V gene data show CDR1 as SNHLY and CDR2 as FYNNEI. With 10 bases clipped from V and 0 bases from J, the junction kept 10 bases outside the gene matches. The CDR3, as DNA: TGTGCCACCGCGGGACAGGGCATTTTCTCTGGAAACACCATATATTTT. It yields the protein CATAGQGIFSGNTIYF.

The rearrangement joins TRBV29-1 to TRBJ2-7; 10 nucleotides agree with TRBD1. Unmatched junction bases numbered 10, after V lost 5 bases and J lost 6 bases. The CDR3 loop spans 14 amino acids. Germline values: CDR1 SQVTM, CDR2 ANQGSEA. CDR3 nucleotides: TGCAGCGTTTCTTTCCGGGACAGGGGTCTCGAGCAGTACTTC. This gives the protein CSVSFRDRGLEQYF.

This chain uses TRBV19 with TRBJ2-1, with 10 nucleotides matching TRBD2. Germline values: CDR1 LNHDA, CDR2 SQIVND (reference sequence). Losses at the gene ends were 8 bases for V and 0 bases for J; bases not matched to a gene: 13. This CDR3 region has 18 residues. The CDR3 DNA sequence: TGTGCCAGTTCCCCGGGACTAGCGAACCCGAGCTCCTACAATGAGCAGTTCTTC. Its protein product is CASSPGLANPSSYNEQFF.